The 20 T cell receptor beta chains below were found in one sample sequenced in a study of blood T cell repertoires in COVID-19. Repertoires were generated with immunoSEQ multiplex PCR, while TCRdb's copy carries only in-frame clones and drops some. Of around 70,000 clones listed, about 85% were seen once; the top ten hold 13%. Sequenced: peripheral blood. The receptor source for this set is a middle-aged man with COVID-19, enrolled during active disease.

This rearrangement joins TRBV5-5 to TRBJ2-5; D gene unclear. This CDR3 contains 13 residues. V was clipped by 2 bases and J by 5 bases, with 10 bases between them. The germline gives CDR1 SGHKS, CDR2 YYEKEE (reference sequence). CDR3 DNA sequence: TGTGCCAGCAGCTTCGCCCTACGGGAGACCCAGTACTTC. This codes for CASSFALRETQYF.

The V and J genes are TRBV18 and TRBJ1-1; 9 bases are a match to TRBD1. The germline CDR1 and CDR2 sequences are KGHSH and LQKENI. The CDR3 totals 16 residues. The V gene end was trimmed by 2 bases and the J gene end by 4 bases; junction bases not matched to a gene: 8. CDR3 DNA: TGTGCCAGCTCACCAAAACTACAGGGGGCCATCACTGAAGCTTTCTTT. Translating gives CASSPKLQGAITEAFF.

The chain combines TRBV11-2 with TRBJ2-1, with D possibly matching TRBD2 (5 bases). V gave up 5 bases and J gave up 4 bases, with 12 bases separating them. Germline CDR1 reads SGHAT; CDR2 reads FQNNGV. CDR3 length: 14 residues. The CDR3 sequence is CASSQLSGYNEQFF. The CDR3 region has the DNA TGTGCCAGCAGCCAGCTATCGGGGTACAATGAGCAGTTCTTC.

The chain combines TRBV5-1 with TRBJ2-5, with D possibly matching TRBD1 (5 bases). Germline V CDR1 and CDR2: SGHRS, YFSETQ. There are 14 residues in the CDR3. Trimming removed 1 base from V and 2 bases from J, with 9 bases in between. In nucleotides, the CDR3 is TGCGCCAGCAGCTTGTGGACACTACAAGAGACCCAGTACTTC. It translates to CASSLWTLQETQYF.

The chain recombines TRBV5-1 with TRBJ1-1; D gene uncertain. With 3 bases removed from V and 5 bases from J, the gap between germline ends came to 14 bases. Per the germline V gene, CDR1 is SGHRS and CDR2 is YFSETQ. CDR3 length equals 14 residues. DNA of the CDR3: TGCGCCAGCAGCTCGCAGGTCGAGGGAACTGAAGCTTTCTTT. Amino acid sequence: CASSSQVEGTEAFF.

This chain joins TRBV6-1 and TRBJ2-2, with 8 bases aligning to TRBD2. V lost 2 bases, J lost 4 bases, and 3 bases stayed unmatched. The CDR3 contains 15 residues. The V gene's germline CDR1 is MNHNS and CDR2 SASEGT. As DNA, the CDR3 is TGTGCCAGCAGTGAATTGACTAGCGTCACCGGGGAGCTGTTTTTT. This encodes CASSELTSVTGELFF.

The chain joins TRBV20-1 to TRBJ2-3, with 10 bases lining up with TRBD2. CDR3 length: 17 amino acids. V lost 3 bases and J lost 0; bases outside the gene matches: 9. Germline CDR1 DFQATT, CDR2 SNEGSKA (reference sequence). The CDR3 spells CSASQSGRGPSTDTQYF. The CDR3 DNA is TGCAGTGCTAGTCAAAGCGGGAGGGGACCTAGCACAGATACGCAGTATTTT.

The chain links TRBV7-2 to TRBJ2-7; possible D gene TRBD2, 5 bases. V lost 3 bases to trimming and J lost 6 bases, with 15 bases between them. CDR1 SGHTA and CDR2 FQGNSA come from the germline V gene. This CDR3 is built from 14 residues. The chain's CDR3 is CASSFLLARAEQYF. The CDR3 DNA follows: TGTGCCAGCAGCTTTCTGCTAGCTCGGGCCGAGCAGTACTTC.

This chain links TRBV5-6 with TRBJ2-1, with 8 bases lining up with TRBD2. CDR1 is SGHDT, CDR2 YYEEEE, per germline. V lost 2 bases, J lost 6 bases, and 4 bases stayed unmatched. There are 14 residues in the CDR3. The CDR3 protein is CASSFGLAGNEQFF. The DNA of the CDR3 is TGTGCCAGCAGCTTCGGACTAGCTGGCAATGAGCAGTTCTTC.

This clone has a handful of counts. This chain uses TRBV5-6 with TRBJ1-6; 12 bases fit TRBD1. This CDR3 region has 17 residues. Per the germline V gene, CDR1 is SGHDT and CDR2 is YYEEEE. Trimming took 4 bases from V and 9 from J; bases not matched to a gene: 11. For the CDR3, the DNA is TGTGCCAGCAGCGATCGGGCGGGACAGGGGGCCAGTTCACCCCTCCACTTT. Translation gives CASSDRAGQGASSPLHF.

This clone was counted only a few times. The chain carries TRBV9 and TRBJ2-2, with 8 bases matching TRBD2. CDR3 length equals 16 residues. With V trimmed by 6 bases and J by 2 bases, 9 bases remained unmatched. CDR1 is SGDLS and CDR2 is YYNGEE in the germline V gene. The CDR3 region is CASKAGEGLNTGELFF. The CDR3, as DNA: TGTGCCAGCAAAGCGGGAGAGGGTTTAAACACCGGGGAGCTGTTTTTT.

V gene TRBV6-6 combines with J gene TRBJ2-7; possibly TRBD2 for D (5 bases). The V end lost 2 bases, the J end lost 0 bases, and 8 bases lay between the germline ends. This CDR3 contains 14 residues. Germline V lookup: CDR1 MNHNY, CDR2 SVGAGI (reference sequence). As DNA, the CDR3 is TGTGCCAGCAGTTACGGAGGAACCTCCTACGAGCAGTACTTC. This translates into CASSYGGTSYEQYF.

V usage is TRBV2 and J usage is TRBJ1-4; 7 bases agree with TRBD1. Per germline, CDR1 SNHLY and CDR2 FYNNEI. The CDR3 has 13 amino acids. J gave up 5 bases and V 6 bases, and 3 bases lay outside the gene matches. CDR3 amino acids: CASSADRNEKLFF. The CDR3 DNA follows: TGTGCCAGCAGCGCGGACAGGAATGAAAAACTGTTTTTT.

The rearrangement joins TRBV3-1 (or the pseudogene TRBV3-2) to TRBJ2-7; 7 positions match TRBD1. V lost 10 bases to trimming and J lost 2 bases; unmatched junction nucleotides: 5. This CDR3 region has 12 residues. Looked up from germline, CDR1 is LGHDT and CDR2 is YNNKEL (reference sequence). For the CDR3, the DNA is TGTGCCACCGGGACAGCCCCCTACGAGCAGTACTTC. Its translation is CATGTAPYEQYF.

The chain combines TRBV5-1 with TRBJ1-1; maybe TRBD1 (6 bases). V was shortened by 0 bases and J by 2 bases, with 11 bases between the two germline ends. The CDR3 extends over 15 amino acids. CDR1 and CDR2 from the germline V gene are SGHRS and YFSETQ. This chain's CDR3 is CASSLGLDRNTEAFF. For the CDR3, the DNA is TGCGCCAGCAGCTTGGGGTTGGACAGAAACACTGAAGCTTTCTTT. Full variable domain (missing parts from reference TRBV5-1 and TRBJ1-1): KAGVTQTPRYLIKTRGQQVTLSCSPISGHRSVSWYQQTPGQGLQFLFEYFSETQRNKGNFPGRFSGRQFSNSRSEMNVSTLELGDSALYLCASSLGLDRNTEAFFGQGTRLTVV.

This clone was seen only a few times. This chain uses TRBV3-1 (or the pseudogene TRBV3-2) with TRBJ1-1; tentatively, D is TRBD1 (5 bases). V was cut by 1 base and J by 4 bases, with 10 bases left in between. CDR1 is LGHDT, CDR2 YNNKEL, per germline (reference sequence). This CDR3 contains 14 residues. The CDR3 is CASSQGGRGTEAFF. CDR3 nucleotide sequence: TGTGCCAGCAGCCAAGGGGGAAGGGGCACTGAAGCTTTCTTT.

The chain combines TRBV5-1 with TRBJ1-4, with TRBD1 matching over 11 bases. V lost 5 bases and J lost 4; bases outside the gene matches: 7. The CDR3 contains 16 residues. Germline CDR1 and CDR2: SGHRS and YFSETQ. The CDR3 reads CASSGTGGTLNEKLFF. The DNA of the CDR3 is TGCGCCAGCAGTGGGACAGGGGGAACTCTTAATGAAAAACTGTTTTTT.

V and J are TRBV7-2 and TRBJ1-1; TRBD1 might be the D (5 bases). V was shortened by 3 bases and J by 5 bases, with 13 bases between the two germline ends. Per germline, CDR1 SGHTA and CDR2 FQGNSA. This CDR3 has 14 residues. The CDR3 here is CASSFGLGGTEAFF. The CDR3 bases are TGTGCCAGCAGCTTCGGGCTGGGGGGGACTGAAGCTTTCTTT.

V gene TRBV7-2 combines with J gene TRBJ2-3; a possible D gene is TRBD2 (7 bases). This CDR3 comprises 17 residues. Per the germline V gene, CDR1 is SGHTA and CDR2 is FQGNSA. V shed 4 bases and J shed 0 bases, with 17 bases lying between them. The DNA of the CDR3 is TGTGCCAGCAGCTCAAGGGGGGGGGTAATTAGCACAGATACGCAGTATTTT. This codes for CASSSRGGVISTDTQYF.

The rearrangement links TRBV7-8 to TRBJ2-7; D gene ambiguous. Trimming removed 0 bases from V and 0 bases from J, with 6 bases in between. The CDR3 totals 14 residues. CDR1 and CDR2 (germline): SGHVS, FQNEAQ. CDR3 coding DNA: TGTGCCAGCAGCTTAGCGGGCACCTCCTACGAGCAGTACTTC. Its protein product is CASSLAGTSYEQYF.